This entry lists 16 T cell receptor beta chains sequenced from one sample in a study of Ad26.COV2.S vaccination and SARS-CoV-2 variants. Assay used: immunoSEQ multiplex PCR; TCRdb lists only in-frame clones, some missing. The sample shows roughly 420,000 clones, roughly 89% of them seen only once. Treatment in this sample: about 20 received Ad26.COV2.S at low or high dose, single or two shots; about 5 received placebo; per-sample allocation not given. Sampling was performed 63 days after the first vaccine or placebo injection. Sequenced here: peripheral blood, sampled in a trial of Ad26.COV2.S vaccine versus placebo. Receptor source: a person aged 18 to 59 who received the Ad26.COV2.S COVID-19 vaccine or a placebo.

The CDR3 DNA is TGTGCCAGTAGTATCTGGGGCCCGGGATCCACCGCCTTAGGAAATTCACCCCTCCACTTT. Translating gives CASSIWGPGSTALGNSPLHF. The chain employs TRBV19 and TRBJ1-6; TRBD1 might be the D (5 bases). Trimming left V 3 bases short and J 7 bases short, with 28 bases between. The CDR3 totals 20 residues. Germline CDR1 LNHDA, CDR2 SQIVND (reference sequence).

The rearrangement uses TRBV6-6 and TRBJ2-5; weak D call: TRBD1 (5 bases). The CDR3 sequence is 13 residues long. Germline assignment: CDR1 MNHNY and CDR2 SVGAGI (reference sequence). V gave up 7 bases and J gave up 5 bases, with 14 bases separating them. CDR3 nucleotides: TGTGCCAGCAAGCCAGGGATTAGGGAGACCCAGTACTTC. It translates to CASKPGIRETQYF.

The genes are TRBV7-9 and TRBJ2-7; D is undetermined. This CDR3 comprises 13 residues. Germline V gene lookup returns CDR1 SEHNR and CDR2 FQNEAQ (reference sequence). The V gene lost 3 bases and the J gene lost 2 bases, with 8 bases spanning the gap. The CDR3 DNA is TGTGCCAGCAGCTTCTTAGGGACCTACGAGCAGTACGTC. Amino acid sequence: CASSFLGTYEQYV.

This chain links TRBV2 with TRBJ2-2, with D perhaps being TRBD1 or TRBD2 (5 bases each). In germline, CDR1 is SNHLY, CDR2 FYNNEI. The CDR3 is made up of 16 amino acids. Trimming pared 6 bases from V and 6 bases from J, leaving 20 bases between. CDR3: CASSAQGPGGPGELFF. CDR3 coding DNA: TGTGCCAGCAGCGCGCAGGGACCCGGCGGCCCCGGGGAGCTGTTTTTT.

This rearrangement joins TRBV19 to TRBJ1-4, with D unclear. Trimming stripped 3 bases from V and 6 bases from J, with 8 bases between. This CDR3 has 13 amino acids. The germline gives CDR1 LNHDA, CDR2 SQIVND (reference sequence). The CDR3 DNA sequence: TGTGCCAGTAGTATGTTGGTCTATGAAAAACTGTTTTTT. Translation: CASSMLVYEKLFF.

J is TRBJ2-2 and V is TRBV5-1; tentative D call: TRBD2 (5 bases). The length of the CDR3 is 15 residues. The V gene lost 2 bases and the J gene lost 0 bases, with 8 bases spanning the gap. Looked up from germline, CDR1 is SGHRS and CDR2 is YFSETQ. The CDR3 protein is CASSFGIANTGELFF. In nucleotides, the CDR3 is TGCGCCAGCAGCTTCGGGATAGCGAACACCGGGGAGCTGTTTTTT.

This sequence joins TRBV5-4 and TRBJ2-7, with a possible D match to TRBD1 (6 bases). V was trimmed by 4 bases and J by 1 base, leaving 12 bases between them. CDR3 length equals 14 residues. Germline V gives CDR1 SGHNT, CDR2 YYREEE (reference sequence). DNA of the CDR3: TGTGCCAGCAGCAGGGAAACAGGGTCCTACGAGCAGTACGTC. It codes for CASSRETGSYEQYV.

The V gene is TRBV5-1, the J gene TRBJ1-1; D might be TRBD1 (5 bases). The CDR3 covers 13 residues. Trimming removed 0 bases at V and 12 bases at J, with 15 bases between. The V gene's germline CDR1 is SGHRS and CDR2 YFSETQ. CDR3: CASSLVGVGETFF. The CDR3 DNA reads as TGCGCCAGCAGCTTGGTAGGGGTAGGGGAAACTTTCTTT.

The rearrangement uses TRBV4-1 and TRBJ2-3; the D gene is possibly TRBD2 (6 bases). V lost 5 bases and J lost 6, with 18 bases in between. The CDR3 runs 15 residues. Germline values: CDR1 MGHRA, CDR2 YSYEKL. CDR3 residues: CASSFAGSDTDTQYF. Here the CDR3 DNA reads TGCGCCAGCAGCTTCGCCGGGAGCGACACCGATACGCAGTATTTT.

The DNA of the CDR3 is TGTGCCAGCAGTACACTAGCGAACACCGGGGAGCTGTTTTTT. Its translation: CASSTLANTGELFF. V and J are TRBV6-4 and TRBJ2-2; perhaps TRBD2 as D (5 bases). The CDR3 totals 14 residues. The V end lost 5 bases, the J end lost 0 bases, and 7 bases lay between the germline ends. The germline gives CDR1 MRHNA, CDR2 SNTAGT.

The chain combines TRBV5-6 with TRBJ2-5; 9 bases line up with TRBD1. Germline CDR1 SGHDT, CDR2 YYEEEE. This CDR3 spans 16 amino acids. The ends lost 4 bases at V and 4 bases at J; junction bases unmatched: 11. As DNA, the CDR3 is TGTGCCAGCAGCCCCTTAACGGACAGGGGAGGAGAGACCCAGTACTTC. As protein: CASSPLTDRGGETQYF.

The chain combines TRBV6-1 with TRBJ2-7; D is ambiguous. Per germline, CDR1 MNHNS and CDR2 SASEGT. V was shortened by 2 bases and J by 7 bases, with 15 bases between the two germline ends. The CDR3 is 14 amino acids. CDR3 protein: CASSESWTTPEQYV. The CDR3 coding sequence is TGTGCCAGCAGTGAATCGTGGACGACCCCTGAGCAGTACGTC.

This rearrangement joins TRBV6-5 to TRBJ1-2; D may be TRBD1 (5 bases). The germline CDR1 and CDR2 sequences are MNHEY and SVGAGI. Trimming pared 2 bases from V and 2 bases from J, leaving 15 bases between. The CDR3 consists of 16 residues. The CDR3 sequence is CASSYTGDGRNYGYTF. CDR3 in DNA: TGTGCCAGCAGTTACACGGGGGACGGACGAAACTATGGCTACACCTTC.

The chain recombines TRBV5-6 with TRBJ2-7; TRBD2 might be the D (5 bases). The CDR3 contains 13 residues. Germline V CDR1 and CDR2: SGHDT, YYEEEE. Trimming took 1 base from V and 6 from J, leaving 11 bases between them. The CDR3: CASSLTSGGEQYV. The CDR3 DNA sequence: TGTGCCAGCAGCTTGACATCTGGAGGCGAGCAGTACGTC.

The chain employs TRBV27 and TRBJ2-7; TRBD1 matches 7 bases. The V gene's germline CDR1 is MNHEY and CDR2 SMNVEV (reference sequence). The CDR3 has 13 residues. The ends lost 11 bases at V and 9 bases at J; junction bases unmatched: 16. This CDR3 is CASSAEQGLRQYV. As DNA, the CDR3 is TGTGCCTCATCGGCTGAACAGGGGTTACGGCAGTACGTC.

The rearrangement links TRBV7-2 to TRBJ2-4; weak D call: TRBD1 (6 bases). V was trimmed by 2 bases and J by 8 bases, leaving 19 bases between them. This CDR3 spans 16 amino acids. Looked up from germline, CDR1 is SGHTA and CDR2 is FQGNSA. The CDR3 nucleotides read TGTGCCAGCAGCTTAAGTTTCTCGACAGGAGGTTACATTCAGTACTTC. It codes for CASSLSFSTGGYIQYF.